This T cell receptor (beta chain) was identified during a study of blood T cell repertoires in COVID-19. Study overall: From T cells, B-cell-depleted T cells, or PBMCs came the material, which was cDNA or gDNA.

Germline lookup yields CDR1 SEHNR and CDR2 FQNEAQ (reference sequence). The CDR3 runs to 14 residues. Trimming cost V 8 bases and J 3 bases; bases outside gene matches: 8. TCRdb keeps only in-frame clones here, not all; method: immunoSEQ multiplex PCR. The sample contains 150,000 or so clones, 79% of which appear only once. Seattle-derived patients entered the study during active infection and were followed longitudinally. The sequenced sample was peripheral blood. The sequence derives from a woman aged 70 to 79 with COVID-19, enrolled during active disease. The rearrangement joins TRBV7-9 to TRBJ2-5, with 8 positions matching TRBD2. The CDR3 DNA reads TGTGCCAGCGGATTACTAGCGGCCAAAGAGACCCAGTACTTC. Translation: CASGLLAAKETQYF.